This TCR beta chain was documented in a study of T cells in Graves' hyperthyroidism and ophthalmopathy (dated by TCRdb to the late 2010s). Study-level background: Peripheral blood samples were taken at the time of initial diagnosis, prior to any treatment. Whether ophthalmopathy could be predicted prospectively was tested in an independent validation cohort made up of 18 to 20 hyperthyroidism patients plus 17 patients who later progressed to ophthalmopathy. The paper reports TCR Vbeta CDR3 sequencing of approximately 130 peripheral blood samples: over 40 ophthalmopathy, 70 to 85 hyperthyroidism and about 17 progressor patients. In roughly six Graves' hyperthyroidism patients, the study also compared T-cell repertoires from thyroid tissue with T-cell repertoires from blood. Following sampling, methimazole starting at 30 mg daily was given to hyperthyroidism patients, and high-dose intravenous methylprednisolone was given to ophthalmopathy patients. The approximately 95 discovery patients were divided at random into training and test sets in a 7:3 ratio. To identify TCR V-J signatures that set the groups apart, the researchers used a discovery cohort of 95 to 100 patients, made up of under 50 with Graves' ophthalmopathy and 57 with stable Graves' hyperthyroidism. Results and caveats for the whole study, not just this receptor: Sample size was not statistically predetermined, and investigators were not blinded to group allocation. In validation, the model predicted progression to ophthalmopathy with about 71% sensitivity and about 73% specificity, a median of 6.5 months before onset. A model built on a 13 V-J signature distinguished ophthalmopathy from stable hyperthyroidism, reaching around 90% sensitivity and 81.08% specificity in cross-validation and 80%/75% in testing. Most expanded thyroid clonotypes (frequency above 0.001) were also detected in blood, suggesting blood repertoires may reflect thyroid immune responses.

The TCR beta CDR3 regions were amplified from RNA transcripts. The first round of RT-PCR for the TCR CDR3 was performed with the HTBI primer set and the Qiagen OneStep RT-PCR kit. Libraries were constructed in a second round of multiplex PCR, after which size selection and purification were performed. Paired-end sequencing of the libraries was performed with 100 bp reads on an Illumina HiSeq2000. In the original analysis: SOAPnuke was used to process the raw data, throwing out any read that contained adapters or uncalled bases, had a mean Phred below 15, or lacked an exact constant-primer or identifier match. COPE v1.2.5 was used to merge the high-quality paired reads, and each unique nucleotide sequence was defined as a clonotype. Clonotypes were aligned to IMGT TRBV, TRBD and TRBJ reference segments using MiTCR v1.1. The analysis was restricted to V-J combinations with a frequency above 0.0001, which together covered just over 99% of the repertoires. A TCS score was defined as the ratio between F50 (clonal expansion) and ExV (chaos), using BLOSUM62-based TCRdist between CDR3 peptides within each V-J. Welch's t-statistics and random forest reduced several hundred V-J features to fewer than 15, which were used in a naive Bayes classifier (R e1071). Thyroid-blood repertoire similarity was quantified with the Morisita-Horn index. TCRdb ran its own pipeline on the public reads, namely fastp trimming at Q25 and MiXCR clone calling, and kept in-frame beta chains. Entries are consolidated by CDR3 protein sequence, retaining the most common genes and DNA. The V and J calls and clone size are TCRdb's, not the authors'. For this sample there are hundreds of thousands of distinct CDR3 sequences; roughly a third appear just once. Jointly, the top ten make up 31% of the sample.

This clonotype was seen at least ten times. It has no known antigen specificity. No much larger clone exists at a distance of one base, and base qualities are not known. Graves' hyperthyroidism was defined as stable when no progression to ophthalmopathy occurred over 18 months of follow-up. The hyperthyroidism patients were between 18 and 65 years old and newly diagnosed, with a disease duration of less than 2 months. Exclusion was applied to patients with uncontrolled infections, other autoimmune diseases, pregnancy or lactation. Clinical symptoms, serum thyroxine and TRAb, thyroid ultrasound, and orbital computed tomography formed the basis for the diagnoses. PBMCs were isolated from more than 8 ml of fresh peripheral blood by Ficoll-Paque density gradient centrifugation. Total RNA was extracted with Trizol reagent, and quality was checked on an Agilent 2100 Bioanalyzer. There are 12 amino acids in the CDR3, from cysteine to phenylalanine inclusive. Of all the DNA, just the CDR3 is kept, 36 bases in frame from base 1. From a lookup of the germline V gene, CDR1 and CDR2 are ENHRY and SYGVKD. V and J are truncated by 6 bases and 12 bases respectively, leaving an intervening sequence of 17 bases.

The chain joins TRBV10-3 to TRBJ1-2; tentative D gene TRBD1, with 6 bases matching. The receptor was derived from a woman in her forties with Graves' hyperthyroidism. The specimen sequenced was blood. CDR3 reads: CAIRDRIDIDTF. The nucleotide sequence reads as follows: TGTGCCATCAGAGACAGGATCGATATTGACACCTTC.